This TCR beta chain was obtained from a study of spatial heterogeneity in lung cancer. MiXCR was run by TCRdb on the 5' RACE reads, yielding one entry per CDR3 protein. The sample has 1,000 to 1,500 distinct CDR3 sequences; 27% are singletons. Between the trimmed V and J ends, which lost 6 bases and 1 base, there was a span of 7 bases. CDR1 and CDR2 (germline): SGDLS, YYNGEE. The CDR3 covers 12 residues. This clonotype ranks as medium-sized (0.01 to 0.1%). Time point given: blood at routine non-recurrence follow-up after resection. This clonotype originated in a male donor with early-stage non-small cell lung cancer. Material: PBMCs, obtained at follow-up. The chain combines TRBV9 with TRBJ1-1, with unresolved D. For the CDR3, the DNA is TGTGCCAGCAAAGGCTCGAACACTGAAGCTTTCTTT. It specifies CASKGSNTEAFF.